Listed below are T cell receptor beta chains from one sample, sequenced in a study of blood T cell repertoires in COVID-19. The protocol was immunoSEQ multiplex PCR, while the TCRdb copy is restricted to in-frame clones and leaves out a portion. This table holds approximately 170,000 clones, around four fifths found once. Material for sequencing was peripheral blood. These TCRs come from a woman of 80 years or more with COVID-19, enrolled during active disease. The CDR3 runs from the conserved cysteine through the conserved F or W. Fields, in order: CDR3 protein, CDR3 DNA, D gene, clone size, V gene, J gene. The D gene is left open where the match is weak. Part of the rows lack a size; the others show once, few, many or a class for expanded clones.

CDR3aa: CATSRSGIDTEAFF; CDR3nt: TGTGCCACCAGCAGATCAGGGATAGACACTGAAGCTTTCTTT; d_gene: .; abundance: once; v_gene: TRBV10-3; j_gene: TRBJ1-1
CDR3aa: CASSVSGRDYNEQFF; CDR3nt: TGTGCCAGCAGCGTAAGCGGGAGGGACTACAATGAGCAGTTCTTC; d_gene: TRBD2; abundance: once; v_gene: TRBV9; j_gene: TRBJ2-1
CDR3aa: CASSTKGPRGSGNTIYF; CDR3nt: TGTGCCAGTAGTACCAAAGGCCCCAGGGGCTCTGGAAACACCATATATTTT; d_gene: .; abundance: .; v_gene: TRBV19; j_gene: TRBJ1-3
CDR3aa: CASSLPPLDTQYF; CDR3nt: TGCGCCAGCAGCTTACCGCCACTAGATACGCAGTATTTT; d_gene: .; abundance: .; v_gene: TRBV5-1; j_gene: TRBJ2-3
CDR3aa: CASSLSRGYTF; CDR3nt: TGTGCCAGCAGTTTATCTAGGGGCTACACCTTC; d_gene: .; abundance: .; v_gene: TRBV28; j_gene: TRBJ1-2
CDR3aa: CASSGTSGHNEQFF; CDR3nt: TGTGCCAGCAGCGGGACTAGCGGTCACAATGAGCAGTTCTTC; d_gene: TRBD2; abundance: .; v_gene: TRBV9; j_gene: TRBJ2-1
CDR3aa: CASSQINGYEQYF; CDR3nt: TGTGCCAGCAGCCAAATAAACGGCTACGAGCAGTACTTC; d_gene: .; abundance: few; v_gene: TRBV3-1/TRBV3-2; j_gene: TRBJ2-7
CDR3aa: CASSASKETQYF; CDR3nt: TGTGCCAGCAGCGCTAGCAAAGAGACCCAGTACTTC; d_gene: .; abundance: .; v_gene: TRBV6-5; j_gene: TRBJ2-5
CDR3aa: CASSLAGVEQFF; CDR3nt: TGCGCCAGCAGCTTGGCGGGAGTTGAGCAGTTCTTC; d_gene: .; abundance: .; v_gene: TRBV5-1; j_gene: TRBJ2-1
CDR3aa: CATSRGGTGGYGYTF; CDR3nt: TGTGCCACCAGCAGAGGGGGGACAGGGGGATATGGCTACACCTTC; d_gene: TRBD1; abundance: .; v_gene: TRBV15; j_gene: TRBJ1-2
CDR3aa: CASSLGQVNSGNTIYF; CDR3nt: TGTGCCAGCTCACTAGGACAGGTTAACTCTGGAAACACCATATATTTT; d_gene: TRBD1; abundance: .; v_gene: TRBV18; j_gene: TRBJ1-3
CDR3aa: CASSPVRGGGEETQYF; CDR3nt: TGTGCCAGCAGCCCTGTCAGAGGGGGTGGGGAGGAGACCCAGTACTTC; d_gene: .; abundance: .; v_gene: TRBV3-1/TRBV3-2; j_gene: TRBJ2-5
CDR3aa: CSASGGQTYGYTF; CDR3nt: TGCAGTGCTAGTGGGGGACAGACTTATGGCTACACCTTC; d_gene: TRBD1; abundance: .; v_gene: TRBV20-1; j_gene: TRBJ1-2
CDR3aa: CASSDSRPQETQYF; CDR3nt: TGTGCCAGCAGTGATAGCCGGCCCCAAGAGACCCAGTACTTC; d_gene: .; abundance: many; v_gene: TRBV6-1; j_gene: TRBJ2-5
CDR3aa: CASSLTGTGNTIYF; CDR3nt: TGCGCCAGCAGCTTGACAGGGACTGGAAACACCATATATTTT; d_gene: .; abundance: .; v_gene: TRBV5-1; j_gene: TRBJ1-3
CDR3aa: CASSMTGSSQPQHF; CDR3nt: TGCGCCAGCAGCATGACAGGGTCCAGTCAGCCCCAGCATTTT; d_gene: TRBD1; abundance: once; v_gene: TRBV5-1; j_gene: TRBJ1-5
CDR3aa: CASREGEPSEKLFF; CDR3nt: TGCGCCAGCAGGGAAGGGGAACCAAGTGAAAAACTGTTTTTT; d_gene: .; abundance: once; v_gene: TRBV5-1; j_gene: TRBJ1-4
CDR3aa: CASSTGRGAGTSFNEQFF; CDR3nt: TGTGCCAGCAGCACCGGTAGGGGGGCCGGGACTAGTTTCAATGAGCAGTTCTTC; d_gene: TRBD2; abundance: once; v_gene: TRBV9; j_gene: TRBJ2-1
CDR3aa: CASSARAGTGELFF; CDR3nt: TGTGCCAGCTCAGCCCGCGCGGGGACCGGGGAGCTGTTTTTT; d_gene: .; abundance: .; v_gene: TRBV18; j_gene: TRBJ2-2
CDR3aa: CASTPGVGSSGNTIYF; CDR3nt: TGTGCCAGCACCCCGGGGGTCGGGAGCTCTGGAAACACCATATATTTT; d_gene: .; abundance: .; v_gene: TRBV5-6; j_gene: TRBJ1-3
CDR3aa: CATSGGGRGQPQHF; CDR3nt: TGTGCCACCAGCGGGGGGGGACGGGGTCAGCCCCAGCATTTT; d_gene: .; abundance: .; v_gene: TRBV15; j_gene: TRBJ1-5
CDR3aa: CASSVVGGKNGYTF; CDR3nt: TGTGCCAGCAGCGTAGTCGGAGGCAAAAATGGCTACACCTTC; d_gene: .; abundance: .; v_gene: TRBV9; j_gene: TRBJ1-2
CDR3aa: CASSLSRAGGEDEAFF; CDR3nt: TGTGCCAGCAGCTTGTCTAGGGCAGGGGGCGAGGATGAAGCTTTCTTT; d_gene: TRBD1; abundance: .; v_gene: TRBV7-3; j_gene: TRBJ1-1
CDR3aa: CASSVTPSPITGELFF; CDR3nt: TGTGCCAGCAGCGTTACCCCAAGCCCGATCACCGGGGAGCTGTTTTTT; d_gene: .; abundance: .; v_gene: TRBV9; j_gene: TRBJ2-2
CDR3aa: CASSLGGTGYTF; CDR3nt: TGTGCCAGCAGTTTAGGGGGGACGGGCTACACCTTC; d_gene: .; abundance: .; v_gene: TRBV28; j_gene: TRBJ1-2
CDR3aa: CASSVGGLNTGELFF; CDR3nt: TGTGCCAGCAGCGTCGGAGGATTGAACACCGGGGAGCTGTTTTTT; d_gene: .; abundance: .; v_gene: TRBV9; j_gene: TRBJ2-2
CDR3aa: CASSPGGAEANYGYTF; CDR3nt: TGCGCCAGCAGCCCAGGGGGAGCGGAAGCTAACTATGGCTACACCTTC; d_gene: TRBD1; abundance: once; v_gene: TRBV4-1; j_gene: TRBJ1-2
CDR3aa: CASSEGEGKFGLSGNTIYF; CDR3nt: TGTGCCAGCAGTGAAGGGGAGGGAAAGTTTGGATTGTCTGGAAACACCATATATTTT; d_gene: .; abundance: .; v_gene: TRBV6-1; j_gene: TRBJ1-3
CDR3aa: CASSQSPRGHNEQFF; CDR3nt: TGTGCCAGCAGCCAATCTCCCAGGGGACACAATGAGCAGTTCTTC; d_gene: .; abundance: .; v_gene: TRBV3-1/TRBV3-2; j_gene: TRBJ2-1
CDR3aa: CASSLVAMKNSPLHF; CDR3nt: TGCGCCAGCAGCTTGGTGGCCATGAAGAATTCACCCCTCCACTTT; d_gene: .; abundance: .; v_gene: TRBV5-1; j_gene: TRBJ1-6
CDR3aa: CASSEGLSAGGEKLFF; CDR3nt: TGTGCCAGCAGCGAAGGCCTCTCCGCGGGGGGTGAAAAACTGTTTTTT; d_gene: .; abundance: .; v_gene: TRBV2; j_gene: TRBJ1-4
CDR3aa: CASSQDRGAWDEQFF; CDR3nt: TGTGCCAGCAGCCAAGATCGGGGGGCCTGGGATGAGCAGTTCTTC; d_gene: .; abundance: .; v_gene: TRBV4-2; j_gene: TRBJ2-1
CDR3aa: CASSLASSLATGELFF; CDR3nt: TGTGCCAGCAGCTTGGCTTCGAGTCTAGCGACCGGGGAGCTGTTTTTT; d_gene: .; abundance: .; v_gene: TRBV5-4; j_gene: TRBJ2-2
CDR3aa: CASSLLSGTGGRDEQFF; CDR3nt: TGTGCCAGCAGCCTACTCTCCGGGACAGGGGGTAGGGATGAGCAGTTCTTC; d_gene: TRBD1; abundance: .; v_gene: TRBV13; j_gene: TRBJ2-1
CDR3aa: CASSMRSGYAGELFF; CDR3nt: TGCGCCAGCAGCATGAGATCAGGGTATGCCGGGGAGCTGTTTTTT; d_gene: .; abundance: .; v_gene: TRBV5-1; j_gene: TRBJ2-2
CDR3aa: CASSLAGGQGYQPQHF; CDR3nt: TGTGCCAGCAGCTTAGCCGGTGGACAGGGGTATCAGCCCCAGCATTTT; d_gene: TRBD1; abundance: .; v_gene: TRBV7-2; j_gene: TRBJ1-5